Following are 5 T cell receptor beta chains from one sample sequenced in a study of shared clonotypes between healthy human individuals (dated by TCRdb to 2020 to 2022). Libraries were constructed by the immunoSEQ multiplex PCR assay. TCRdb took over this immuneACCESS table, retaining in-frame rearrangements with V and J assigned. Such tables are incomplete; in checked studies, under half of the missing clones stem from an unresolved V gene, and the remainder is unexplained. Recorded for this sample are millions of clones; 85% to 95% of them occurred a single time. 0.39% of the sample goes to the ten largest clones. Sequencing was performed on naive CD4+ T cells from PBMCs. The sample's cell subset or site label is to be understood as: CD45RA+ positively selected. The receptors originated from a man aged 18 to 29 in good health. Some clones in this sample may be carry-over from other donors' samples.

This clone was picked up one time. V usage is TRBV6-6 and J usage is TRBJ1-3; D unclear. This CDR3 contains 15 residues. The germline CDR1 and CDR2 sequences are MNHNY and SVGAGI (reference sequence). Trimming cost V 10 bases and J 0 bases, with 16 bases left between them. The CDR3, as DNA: TGTGCCACCTTGCGGACGGGGAGCTCTGGAAACACCATATATTTT. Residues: CATLRTGSSGNTIYF.

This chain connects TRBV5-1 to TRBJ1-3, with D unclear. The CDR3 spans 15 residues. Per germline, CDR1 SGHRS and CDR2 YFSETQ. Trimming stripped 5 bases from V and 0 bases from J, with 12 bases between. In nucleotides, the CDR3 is TGCGCCAGCAGTGCCAACGGCAACTCTGGAAACACCATATATTTT. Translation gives CASSANGNSGNTIYF. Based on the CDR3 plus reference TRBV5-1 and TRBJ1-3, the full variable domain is KAGVTQTPRYLIKTRGQQVTLSCSPISGHRSVSWYQQTPGQGLQFLFEYFSETQRNKGNFPGRFSGRQFSNSRSEMNVSTLELGDSALYLCASSANGNSGNTIYFGEGSWLTVV.

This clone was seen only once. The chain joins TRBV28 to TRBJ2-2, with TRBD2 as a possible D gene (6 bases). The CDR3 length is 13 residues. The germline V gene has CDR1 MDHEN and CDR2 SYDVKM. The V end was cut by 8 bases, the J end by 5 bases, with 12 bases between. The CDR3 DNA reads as TGTGCCAGCTTCGGGGGAGCGACCGGGGAGCTGTTTTTT. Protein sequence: CASFGGATGELFF.

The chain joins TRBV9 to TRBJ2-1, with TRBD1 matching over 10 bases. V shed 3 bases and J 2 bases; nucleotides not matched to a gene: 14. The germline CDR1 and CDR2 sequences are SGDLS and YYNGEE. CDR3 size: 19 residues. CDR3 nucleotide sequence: TGTGCCAGCAGCGGGGGGACAGGGGTCATAAGGCCCCCCTACAATGAGCAGTTCTTC. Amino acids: CASSGGTGVIRPPYNEQFF. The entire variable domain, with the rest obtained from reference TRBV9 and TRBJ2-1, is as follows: DSGVTQTPKHLITATGQRVTLRCSPRSGDLSVYWYQQSLDQGLQFLIQYYNGEERAKGNILERFSAQQFPDLHSELNLSSLELGDSALYFCASSGGTGVIRPPYNEQFFGPGTRLTVL.

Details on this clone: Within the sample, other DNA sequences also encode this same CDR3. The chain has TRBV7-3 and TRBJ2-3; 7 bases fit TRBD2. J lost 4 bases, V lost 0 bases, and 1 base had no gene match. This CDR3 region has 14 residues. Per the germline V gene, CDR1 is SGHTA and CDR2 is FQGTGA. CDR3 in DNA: TGTGCCAGCAGCTTAACGGGAGGGTCAGATACGCAGTATTTT. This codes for CASSLTGGSDTQYF.